This T cell receptor (beta chain) was recorded in a study of T cells in Graves' hyperthyroidism and ophthalmopathy. General observations from the study: Ophthalmopathy cases were set apart from stable hyperthyroidism by a 13 V-J model.

Researchers took RNA transcripts and amplified the TCR beta CDR3 regions from them. HTBI primers drove first-round RT-PCR of the TCR CDR3. TCRdb called the multiplex PCR reads again in MiXCR, with one record for every CDR3 protein. This sample carries hundreds of thousands of distinct CDR3 sequences, around a third of them seen once, and the ten largest clones take less than 35%. Many counts were recorded for this clonotype. Its antigen is as yet unknown. The TCR was taken from a woman aged 40 to 50 with Graves' hyperthyroidism. The sequenced sample was blood.

The CDR3 sequence: CAIQLTSTGELFF. The CDR3 region has the DNA TGTGCCATCCAGCTTACCAGCACCGGGGAGCTGTTTTTT. V is TRBV10-3 and J is TRBJ2-2; D gene uncertain. The V and J ends lost 8 bases and 4 bases respectively, with 11 bases between them. This CDR3 has 13 amino acids. CDR1 is ENHRY, CDR2 SYGVKD, per germline.